These T cell receptor beta chains were read from a single sample in a study of cytomegalovirus exposure and HLA in healthy donors. Clones were read by immunoSEQ multiplex PCR, and TCRdb kept only the in-frame ones, dropping some. Among around 100,000 clones listed, approximately 76% were seen once. The sample comprised PBMCs. These receptors were obtained from a woman aged 60-75 years in good health and CMV-seropositive. CDR3s include the opening cysteine and the closing phenylalanine or tryptophan. Each record gives: CDR3 length, clone size, D gene, V gene, J gene, CDR3 DNA, CDR3 protein. A D gene is named only where the DNA matches it firmly. Some rows mark clone size as missing; the rest say once, few, many or name a class of expanded clone.

15	.	.	TRBV11-2	TRBJ2-7	TGTGCCAGCAGCTTTGGTTTGCGACAGCTCTACGAGCAGTACTTC	CASSFGLRQLYEQYF
13	.	.	TRBV7-9	TRBJ1-1	TGTGCCAGCAGCTTGGGGCAGAACACTGAAGCTTTCTTT	CASSLGQNTEAFF
15	once	TRBD2	TRBV7-3	TRBJ2-1	TGTGCCAGCAGCCAGAGCGGGGGCTCCTACAATGAGCAGTTCTTC	CASSQSGGSYNEQFF
13	.	TRBD1	TRBV29-1	TRBJ2-3	TGCAGCCTACGACAGGGCCGCACAGATACGCAGTATTTT	CSLRQGRTDTQYF
16	.	TRBD2	TRBV10-1	TRBJ2-7	TGCGCCAGCAAAGACTCCCGACTAGCGGGAATCTACGAGCAGTACTTC	CASKDSRLAGIYEQYF
15	once	.	TRBV25-1	TRBJ1-5	TGTGCCAGCAGTGATGCAGGGCCTAGCAATCAGCCCCAGCATTTT	CASSDAGPSNQPQHF
15	.	TRBD1	TRBV28	TRBJ1-2	TGTGCCAGCAGTTCAACAGGGGCCCTTTACTATGGCTACACCTTC	CASSSTGALYYGYTF
16	.	.	TRBV4-1	TRBJ2-1	TGCGCCAGCAGCCAAGCGCTCAGGGAATCCTACAATGAGCAGTTCTTC	CASSQALRESYNEQFF
16	once	TRBD2	TRBV15	TRBJ2-7	TGTGCCACCAGCAATAAGGGAGGGAGGCTCTCCTACGAGCAGTACTTC	CATSNKGGRLSYEQYF
16	.	TRBD1	TRBV5-8	TRBJ2-1	TGTGCCAGCAGCCTTCTCGGGACAGGGGGCACCGATGAGCAGTTCTTC	CASSLLGTGGTDEQFF
14	.	.	TRBV28	TRBJ2-7	TGTGCCAGCACTCCGGGACTGAGCTCCTACGAGCAGTACTTC	CASTPGLSSYEQYF